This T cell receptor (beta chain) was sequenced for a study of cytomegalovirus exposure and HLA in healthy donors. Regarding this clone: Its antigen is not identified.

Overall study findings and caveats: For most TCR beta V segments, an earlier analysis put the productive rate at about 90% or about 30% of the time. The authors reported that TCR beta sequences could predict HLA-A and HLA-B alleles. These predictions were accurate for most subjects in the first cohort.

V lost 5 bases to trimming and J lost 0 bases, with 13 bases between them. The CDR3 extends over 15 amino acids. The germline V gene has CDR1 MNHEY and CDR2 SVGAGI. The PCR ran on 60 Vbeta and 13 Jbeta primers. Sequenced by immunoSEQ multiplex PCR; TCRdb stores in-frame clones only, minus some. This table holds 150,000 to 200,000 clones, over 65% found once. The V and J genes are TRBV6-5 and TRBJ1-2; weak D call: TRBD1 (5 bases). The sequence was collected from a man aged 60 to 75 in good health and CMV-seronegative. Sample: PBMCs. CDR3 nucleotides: TGTGCCAGCAGTCCGCGACAGTTCTCTAACTATGGCTACACCTTC. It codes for CASSPRQFSNYGYTF.